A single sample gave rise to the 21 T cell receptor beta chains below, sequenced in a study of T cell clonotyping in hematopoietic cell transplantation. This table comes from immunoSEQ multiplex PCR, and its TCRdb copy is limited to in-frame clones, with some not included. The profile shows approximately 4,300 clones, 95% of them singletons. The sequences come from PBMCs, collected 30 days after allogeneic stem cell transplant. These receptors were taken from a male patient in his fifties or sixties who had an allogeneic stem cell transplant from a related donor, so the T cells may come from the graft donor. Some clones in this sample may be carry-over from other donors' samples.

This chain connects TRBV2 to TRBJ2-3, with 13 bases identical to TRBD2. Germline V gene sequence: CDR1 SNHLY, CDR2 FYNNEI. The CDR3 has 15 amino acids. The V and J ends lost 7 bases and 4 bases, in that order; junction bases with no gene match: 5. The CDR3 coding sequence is TGTGCCAGCACCCGGACTAGCGGGGGACCAGATACGCAGTATTTT. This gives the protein CASTRTSGGPDTQYF.

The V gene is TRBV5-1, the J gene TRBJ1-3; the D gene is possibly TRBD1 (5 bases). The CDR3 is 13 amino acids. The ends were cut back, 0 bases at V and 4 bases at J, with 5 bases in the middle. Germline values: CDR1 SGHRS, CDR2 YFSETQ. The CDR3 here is CASSLGQGNTIYF. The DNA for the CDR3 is TGCGCCAGCAGCTTGGGACAGGGAAACACCATATATTTT.

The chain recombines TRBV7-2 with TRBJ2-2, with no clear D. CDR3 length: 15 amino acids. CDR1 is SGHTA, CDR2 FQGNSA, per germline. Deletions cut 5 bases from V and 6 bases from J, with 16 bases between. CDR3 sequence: CASSLSSGGAGELFF. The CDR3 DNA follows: TGTGCCAGCAGCCTCAGCTCTGGTGGGGCCGGGGAGCTGTTTTTT.

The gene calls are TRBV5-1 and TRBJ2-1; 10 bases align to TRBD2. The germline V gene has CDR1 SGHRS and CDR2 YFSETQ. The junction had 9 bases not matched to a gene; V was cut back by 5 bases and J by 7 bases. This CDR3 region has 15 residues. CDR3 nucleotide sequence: TGCGCCAGCAGGCAAGGACTAGCGGAGGCTAATGAGCAGTTCTTC. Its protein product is CASRQGLAEANEQFF.

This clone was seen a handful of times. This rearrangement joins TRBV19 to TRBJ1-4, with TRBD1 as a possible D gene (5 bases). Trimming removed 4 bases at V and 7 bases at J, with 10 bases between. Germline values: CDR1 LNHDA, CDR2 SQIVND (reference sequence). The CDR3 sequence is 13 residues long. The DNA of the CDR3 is TGTGCCAGTAGTACCCGGGGCGGTGAAAAACTGTTTTTT. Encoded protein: CASSTRGGEKLFF.

The CDR3 protein is CASSQPQLVAGELFF. CDR3 in DNA: TGTGCCAGCAGCCAGCCCCAGCTGGTCGCCGGGGAGCTGTTTTTT. The V call is TRBV4-2, the J call TRBJ2-2; D uncertain. The CDR3 has 15 amino acids. V shed 3 bases and J shed 6 bases, with 14 bases lying between them. In germline, CDR1 is LGHNA, CDR2 YNFKEQ.

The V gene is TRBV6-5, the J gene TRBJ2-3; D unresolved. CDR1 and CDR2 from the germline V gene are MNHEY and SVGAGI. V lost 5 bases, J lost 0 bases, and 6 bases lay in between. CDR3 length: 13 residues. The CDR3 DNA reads TGTGCCAGCAGTCTTCAAAGCACAGATACGCAGTATTTT. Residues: CASSLQSTDTQYF.

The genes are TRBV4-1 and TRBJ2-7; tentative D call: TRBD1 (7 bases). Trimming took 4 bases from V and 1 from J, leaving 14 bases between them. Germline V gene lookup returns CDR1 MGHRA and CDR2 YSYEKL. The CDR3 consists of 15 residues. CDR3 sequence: CASSRIQGTSYEQYF. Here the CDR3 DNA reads TGCGCCAGCAGCCGCATACAGGGGACTTCCTACGAGCAGTACTTC.

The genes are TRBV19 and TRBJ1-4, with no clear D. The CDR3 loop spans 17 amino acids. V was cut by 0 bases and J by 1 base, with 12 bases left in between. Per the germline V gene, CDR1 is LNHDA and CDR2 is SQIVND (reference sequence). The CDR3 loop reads CASSIDPGRGTNEKLFF. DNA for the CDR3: TGTGCCAGTAGTATAGACCCCGGGCGAGGAACTAATGAAAAACTGTTTTTT.

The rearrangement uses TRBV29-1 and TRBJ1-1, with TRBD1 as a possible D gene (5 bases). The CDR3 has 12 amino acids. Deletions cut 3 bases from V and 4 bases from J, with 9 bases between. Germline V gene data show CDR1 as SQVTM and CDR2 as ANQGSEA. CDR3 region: CSVDQGSTEAFF. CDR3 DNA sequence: TGCAGCGTTGACCAGGGAAGCACTGAAGCTTTCTTT.

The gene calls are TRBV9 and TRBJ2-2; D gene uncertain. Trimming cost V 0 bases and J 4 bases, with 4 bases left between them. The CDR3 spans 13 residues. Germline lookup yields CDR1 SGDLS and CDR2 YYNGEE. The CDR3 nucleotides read TGTGCCAGCAGCGTAGGTTTCACCGGGGAGCTGTTTTTT. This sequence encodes CASSVGFTGELFF.

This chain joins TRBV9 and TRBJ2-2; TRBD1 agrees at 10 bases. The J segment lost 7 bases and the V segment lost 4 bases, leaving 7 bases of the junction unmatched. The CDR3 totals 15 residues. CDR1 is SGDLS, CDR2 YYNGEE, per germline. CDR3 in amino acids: CASSLTGGLGGELFF. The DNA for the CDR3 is TGTGCCAGCAGCTTGACAGGGGGCTTAGGCGGGGAGCTGTTTTTT.

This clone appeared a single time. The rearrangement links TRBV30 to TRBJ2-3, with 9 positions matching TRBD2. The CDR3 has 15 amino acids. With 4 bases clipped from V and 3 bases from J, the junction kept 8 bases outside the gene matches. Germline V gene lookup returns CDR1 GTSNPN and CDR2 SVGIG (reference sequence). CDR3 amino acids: CAWIFGGGGTDTQYF. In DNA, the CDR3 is TGTGCCTGGATCTTTGGCGGGGGGGGTACAGATACGCAGTATTTT.

The DNA of the CDR3 is TGCGCCAGCAGCCAAGAAGTTAACAGAGGTTCCTACGAGCAGTACTTC. Protein: CASSQEVNRGSYEQYF. The chain couples TRBV4-3 to TRBJ2-7, with D unclear. Trimming left V 0 bases short and J 1 base short, with 13 bases between. Germline lookup yields CDR1 LGHNA and CDR2 YSLEER. The CDR3 extends over 16 amino acids.

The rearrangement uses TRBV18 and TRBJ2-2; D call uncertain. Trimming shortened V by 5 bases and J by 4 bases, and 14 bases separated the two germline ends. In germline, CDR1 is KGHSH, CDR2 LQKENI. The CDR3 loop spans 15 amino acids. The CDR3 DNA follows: TGTGCCAGCTCAGGGCAGGCTTCGGTCACCGGGGAGCTGTTTTTT. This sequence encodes CASSGQASVTGELFF.

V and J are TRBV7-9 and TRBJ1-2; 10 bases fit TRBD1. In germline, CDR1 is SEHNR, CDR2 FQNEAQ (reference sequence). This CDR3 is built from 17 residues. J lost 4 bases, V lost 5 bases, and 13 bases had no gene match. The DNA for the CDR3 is TGTGCCAGCAGCCCACCCGGGACAGGGGCGCGTAGCTATGGCTACACCTTC. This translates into CASSPPGTGARSYGYTF. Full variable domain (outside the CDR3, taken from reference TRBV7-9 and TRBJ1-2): DTGVSQNPRHKITKRGQNVTFRCDPISEHNRLYWYRQTLGQGPEFLTYFQNEAQLEKSRLLSDRFSAERPKGSFSTLEIQRTEQGDSAMYLCASSPPGTGARSYGYTFGSGTRLTVV.

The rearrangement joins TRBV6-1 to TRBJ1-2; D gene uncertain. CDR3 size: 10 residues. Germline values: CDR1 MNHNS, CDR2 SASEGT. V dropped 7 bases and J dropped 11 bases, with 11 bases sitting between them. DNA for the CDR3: TGTGCCAGCAACCGATTAGGGTACACCTTC. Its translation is CASNRLGYTF.

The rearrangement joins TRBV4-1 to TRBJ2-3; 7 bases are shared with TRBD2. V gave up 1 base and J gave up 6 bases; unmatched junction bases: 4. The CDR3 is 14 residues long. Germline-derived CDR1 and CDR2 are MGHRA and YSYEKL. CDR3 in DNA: TGCGCCAGCAGCCAAGTGCCCGGGGGGGATACGCAGTATTTT. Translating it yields CASSQVPGGDTQYF.

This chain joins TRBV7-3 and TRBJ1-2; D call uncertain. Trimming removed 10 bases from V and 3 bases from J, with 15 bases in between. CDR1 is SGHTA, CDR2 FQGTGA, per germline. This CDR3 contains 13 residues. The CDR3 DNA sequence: TGTGCCATTGCAGCCCGGGTGGACTATGGCTACACCTTC. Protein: CAIAARVDYGYTF.

The CDR3 DNA follows: TGCAGCGTTGAAGAACACGGGATCTCTAATGAAAAACTGTTTTTT. Translated: CSVEEHGISNEKLFF. V gene TRBV29-1 combines with J gene TRBJ1-4, with D unresolved. Germline loops: CDR1 SQVTM, CDR2 ANQGSEA. V was shortened by 0 bases and J by 3 bases, with 11 bases between the two germline ends. The CDR3 runs to 15 residues.

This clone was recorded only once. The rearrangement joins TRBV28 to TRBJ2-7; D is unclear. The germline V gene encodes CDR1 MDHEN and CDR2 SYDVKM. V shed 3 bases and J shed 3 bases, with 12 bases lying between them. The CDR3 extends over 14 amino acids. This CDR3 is CASSLGTEIYEQYF. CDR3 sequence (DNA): TGTGCCAGCAGTTTGGGTACAGAAATCTACGAGCAGTACTTC.